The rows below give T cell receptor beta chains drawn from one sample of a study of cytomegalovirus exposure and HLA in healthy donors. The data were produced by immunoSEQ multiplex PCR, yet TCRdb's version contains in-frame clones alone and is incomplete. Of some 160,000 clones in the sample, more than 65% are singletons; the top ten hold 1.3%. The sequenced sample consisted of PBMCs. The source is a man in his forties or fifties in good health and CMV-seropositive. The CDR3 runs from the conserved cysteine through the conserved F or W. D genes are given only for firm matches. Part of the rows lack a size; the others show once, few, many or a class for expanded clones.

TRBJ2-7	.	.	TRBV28	TGTGCCAGCATCGGGGTCCTTGACGAGCAGTACTTC	CASIGVLDEQYF
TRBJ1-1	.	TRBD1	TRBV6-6	TGTGCCAGCAGTTTCGCACACAGGGGGAACACTGAAGCTTTCTTT	CASSFAHRGNTEAFF
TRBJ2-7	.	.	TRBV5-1	TGCGCCAGCAGCTTTGATCAGGGGACGGGCTACGAGCAGTACTTC	CASSFDQGTGYEQYF
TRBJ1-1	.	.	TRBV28	TGTGCCAGCAGCCGAGGGGGGGACACTGAAGCTTTCTTT	CASSRGGDTEAFF
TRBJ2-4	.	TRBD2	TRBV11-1	TGTGCCAGCAGCTTAGCGGGGGGGAGAACCAAAAACATTCAGTACTTC	CASSLAGGRTKNIQYF
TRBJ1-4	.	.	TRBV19	TGTGCCAGTAGTTCGAGTTGGGAGATCGGGGAAAAACTGTTTTTT	CASSSSWEIGEKLFF
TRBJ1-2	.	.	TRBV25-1	TGTGCCAGCAGTGATCGCGGCGCTAACTATGGCTACACCTTC	CASSDRGANYGYTF
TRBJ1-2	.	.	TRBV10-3	TGTGCCATCAGCCCCCAGGCAGCTAACTATGGCTACACCTTC	CAISPQAANYGYTF
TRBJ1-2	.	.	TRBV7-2	TGTGCCAGCAGCCCAGGACAGAACTATGGCTACACCTTC	CASSPGQNYGYTF
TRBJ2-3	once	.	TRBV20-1	TGCAGTGCTAGACCTAGAGATACGCAGTATTTT	CSARPRDTQYF
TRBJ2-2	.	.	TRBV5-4	TGTGCCAGCAGCTTTCAAGCGCTCGCCGGGGAGCTGTTTTTT	CASSFQALAGELFF
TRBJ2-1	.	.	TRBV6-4	TGTGCCAGCAGTGACTCGAGAGGAGATGAGCAGTTCTTC	CASSDSRGDEQFF
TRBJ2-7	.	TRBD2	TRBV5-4	TGTGCCAGCAGCTTACAACTAGCGAACGAGCAGTACTTC	CASSLQLANEQYF